Below, 22 T cell receptor beta chains from the same sample are listed, as sequenced in a study of T cell responses to AZD1222 COVID-19 vaccine. Using immunoSEQ multiplex PCR, the repertoire was profiled, and TCRdb retains in-frame clones only, with some absent. The table has roughly 190,000 clones, roughly 92% seen once; the top ten hold more than 1.5%. The specimen comprised peripheral blood, sampled 28 days after the second AZD1222 dose. The origin of the receptors is an adult who received the AZD1222 COVID-19 vaccine.

The genes are TRBV5-4 and TRBJ1-2; 8 nucleotides line up with TRBD1. The trim removed 4 bases at V and 2 bases at J, leaving 7 bases unmatched. CDR1 and CDR2 from the germline V gene are SGHNT and YYREEE (reference sequence). CDR3 length: 15 residues. The CDR3 is CASSQTGGRNYGYTF. The DNA of the CDR3 is TGTGCCAGCAGCCAAACAGGGGGGAGGAACTATGGCTACACCTTC.

V gene TRBV10-3 combines with J gene TRBJ1-2; D might be TRBD1 (6 bases). Germline V CDR1 and CDR2: ENHRY, SYGVKD. The CDR3 length is 15 residues. Between the trimmed V and J ends, which lost 3 bases and 6 bases, there was a span of 17 bases. In nucleotides, the CDR3 is TGTGCCATCAGTGAACGTGCCCGGGGGGCAGATGGCTACACCTTC. This gives the protein CAISERARGADGYTF.

The chain carries TRBV18 and TRBJ2-6; D ambiguous. Trimming stripped 3 bases from V and 4 bases from J, with 4 bases between. This CDR3 has 13 amino acids. Germline loops: CDR1 KGHSH, CDR2 LQKENI. The CDR3 loop is CASSPTGANVLTF. The CDR3 DNA sequence: TGTGCCAGCTCACCCACAGGGGCCAACGTCCTGACTTTC.

Only one count was recorded for this clone. The rearrangement uses TRBV10-1 and TRBJ1-3, with D perhaps matching TRBD1 (5 bases). Trimming stripped 7 bases from V and 2 bases from J, with 15 bases between. The germline CDR1 and CDR2 sequences are WNHNN and SYGVQD (reference sequence). The CDR3 is 15 amino acids. The CDR3 coding sequence is TGCGCCAGCACCTACCACCGGGGACCTGGAAACACCATATATTTT. It codes for CASTYHRGPGNTIYF.

The V and J genes are TRBV18 and TRBJ2-1; 7 nucleotides match TRBD2. This CDR3 comprises 15 residues. With V trimmed by 3 bases and J by 10 bases, 12 bases remained unmatched. Per germline, CDR1 KGHSH and CDR2 LQKENI. CDR3 amino acids: CASSPSGTSTLEQFF. In DNA, the CDR3 is TGTGCCAGCTCACCCAGCGGGACCTCCACTTTAGAGCAGTTCTTC.

The table lists this clone with a count of one. The gene calls are TRBV5-1 and TRBJ2-2; D tentatively reads TRBD1 or TRBD2 (5 bases each). This CDR3 spans 16 amino acids. Germline V gene sequence: CDR1 SGHRS, CDR2 YFSETQ. Trimming removed 0 bases from V and 3 bases from J, with 12 bases in between. The CDR3 DNA sequence: TGCGCCAGCAGCTTGGCCGGGGACCATTACACCGGGGAGCTGTTTTTT. Its protein product is CASSLAGDHYTGELFF.

The chain uses TRBV4-2 and TRBJ2-7; D is perhaps TRBD1 (5 bases). V was clipped by 3 bases and J by 6 bases, with 15 bases between them. CDR1 and CDR2 (germline): LGHNA, YNFKEQ. CDR3 size: 14 residues. CDR3 protein: CASSHAAAGSEQYF. The CDR3 nucleotides read TGTGCCAGCAGCCACGCCGCCGCAGGGTCCGAGCAGTACTTC.

This clone appeared a single time. The rearrangement links TRBV30 to TRBJ1-4, with D perhaps matching TRBD1 (5 bases). With 3 bases removed from V and 0 bases from J, the gap between germline ends came to 8 bases. There are 14 residues in the CDR3. Germline assignment: CDR1 GTSNPN and CDR2 SVGIG (reference sequence). CDR3 sequence: CAWSLGATNEKLFF. CDR3 nucleotides: TGTGCCTGGAGCTTGGGGGCAACTAATGAAAAACTGTTTTTT.

This chain uses TRBV2 with TRBJ2-5, with 8 bases identical to TRBD2. After removal of 7 bases from V and 5 bases from J, the junction contained 6 bases not matched to a gene. The CDR3 has 13 residues. Germline V lookup: CDR1 SNHLY, CDR2 FYNNEI. CDR3 sequence (DNA): TGTGCCAGCACCTTAGCGGGACTTGAGACCCAGTACTTC. It specifies CASTLAGLETQYF.

The rearrangement links TRBV14 to TRBJ2-7; the match to TRBD1 covers 7 bases. V shed 3 bases and J 2 bases; nucleotides not matched to a gene: 10. Per germline, CDR1 SGHDN and CDR2 FVKESK. This CDR3 contains 16 residues. The DNA of the CDR3 is TGTGCCAGCAGCCAGGGTCTGGGGCAGGGGGCCTACGAGCAGTACTTC. Its translation: CASSQGLGQGAYEQYF.

The chain couples TRBV18 to TRBJ2-2, with D unclear. The CDR3 covers 15 residues. Germline lookup yields CDR1 KGHSH and CDR2 LQKENI. V was cut by 6 bases and J by 1 base, with 12 bases left in between. The CDR3 is CASSPGIVNTGELFF. The CDR3 DNA sequence: TGTGCCAGCTCTCCTGGGATAGTGAACACCGGGGAGCTGTTTTTT.

This clone showed up just once. This chain connects TRBV19 to TRBJ2-7, with 9 bases that match TRBD1. V dropped 3 bases and J dropped 0; count of bases not matched to a gene: 3. Germline V CDR1 and CDR2: LNHDA, SQIVND (reference sequence). The CDR3 consists of 15 residues. CDR3 in DNA: TGTGCCAGTAGTATGGGGACAGGGAGCTCCTACGAGCAGTACTTC. This encodes CASSMGTGSSYEQYF.

The V gene is TRBV3-1 (or the pseudogene TRBV3-2), the J gene TRBJ2-3; D call uncertain. V was shortened by 0 bases and J by 2 bases, with 9 bases between the two germline ends. Germline V gives CDR1 LGHDT, CDR2 YNNKEL (reference sequence). This CDR3 is built from 15 residues. The CDR3 is CASSQEIRNTDTQYF. The CDR3 DNA sequence: TGTGCCAGCAGCCAAGAAATCAGAAACACAGATACGCAGTATTTT.

The chain links TRBV7-9 to TRBJ2-4, with 10 bases aligning to TRBD2. V lost 3 bases and J lost 6; bases outside the gene matches: 5. Germline V gene sequence: CDR1 SEHNR, CDR2 FQNEAQ (reference sequence). The length of the CDR3 is 15 residues. CDR3 protein: CASSFEAGGRNIQYF. The DNA for the CDR3 is TGTGCCAGCAGCTTCGAAGCGGGAGGGAGAAACATTCAGTACTTC.

The CDR3 protein is CASSEGQGADSPLHF. The CDR3 DNA reads TGTGCCAGCAGTGAAGGACAGGGGGCTGATTCACCCCTCCACTTT. V gene TRBV6-4 combines with J gene TRBJ1-6, with TRBD1 matching 11 bases. V dropped 3 bases and J dropped 8; count of bases not matched to a gene: 3. There are 15 residues in the CDR3. Looked up from germline, CDR1 is MRHNA and CDR2 is SNTAGT.

V gene TRBV11-2 combines with J gene TRBJ2-7; D ambiguous. There are 12 residues in the CDR3. V dropped 2 bases and J dropped 7 bases, with 9 bases sitting between them. Germline values: CDR1 SGHAT, CDR2 FQNNGV. The CDR3 is CASSLILGEQYF. The CDR3, as DNA: TGTGCCAGCAGCTTAATTTTGGGGGAGCAGTACTTC.

The CDR3 region has the DNA TGTGCCAGCAGCTTGGCCGGCAGCTCAAGCAATCAGCCCCAGCATTTT. Translation: CASSLAGSSSNQPQHF. The chain links TRBV5-6 to TRBJ1-5; D remains unclear. The germline CDR1 and CDR2 sequences are SGHDT and YYEEEE. This CDR3 has 16 residues. The V and J ends lost 0 bases and 1 base respectively, with 11 bases between them.

The CDR3 loop is CASSLGADGFTEAFF. CDR3 bases: TGTGCCAGCAGTTTGGGGGCTGACGGGTTCACTGAAGCTTTCTTT. The chain combines TRBV27 with TRBJ1-1, with a weak D call TRBD1 (6 bases). The CDR3 contains 15 residues. The germline V gene has CDR1 MNHEY and CDR2 SMNVEV (reference sequence). V was clipped by 3 bases and J by 4 bases, with 15 bases between them.

This sequence joins TRBV27 and TRBJ1-6, with D possibly being TRBD1 (6 bases). Germline CDR1 and CDR2: MNHEY and SMNVEV (reference sequence). Trimming took 7 bases from V and 5 from J, leaving 9 bases between them. CDR3 length: 13 residues. CDR3 sequence: CASNPGDNSPLHF. The CDR3 DNA follows: TGTGCCAGCAACCCAGGGGATAATTCACCCCTCCACTTT.

The V call is TRBV5-1, the J call TRBJ2-1; 10 bases fit TRBD2. The CDR3 runs 17 residues. The J segment lost 7 bases and the V segment lost 0 bases, leaving 10 bases of the junction unmatched. Germline V gives CDR1 SGHRS, CDR2 YFSETQ. This CDR3 is CASSLAASGGLRNEQFF. In DNA form, the CDR3 reads TGCGCCAGCAGCTTGGCGGCTAGCGGGGGTCTAAGAAATGAGCAGTTCTTC.

This clone was recorded a few times. The J gene is TRBJ1-1, the V gene TRBV4-3; D is possibly TRBD1 (5 bases). In germline, CDR1 is LGHNA, CDR2 YSLEER. CDR3 length: 13 amino acids. V was shortened by 3 bases and J by 11 bases, with 16 bases between the two germline ends. This chain's CDR3 is CASSQIWGGEAFF. The CDR3 DNA is TGCGCCAGCAGCCAGATATGGGGGGGTGAGGCTTTCTTT.

The chain carries TRBV19 and TRBJ1-4, with 8 nucleotides matching TRBD1. Per germline, CDR1 LNHDA and CDR2 SQIVND (reference sequence). This CDR3 contains 16 residues. J lost 3 bases, V lost 6 bases, and 9 bases had no gene match. The CDR3 loop reads CASSIGTGLSNEKLFF. The CDR3 DNA follows: TGTGCCAGTAGCATTGGGACAGGCCTCTCTAATGAAAAACTGTTTTTT. The whole variable domain, remainder taken from reference TRBV19 and TRBJ1-4, is DGGITQSPKYLFRKEGQNVTLSCEQNLNHDAMYWYRQDPGQGLRLIYYSQIVNDFQKGDIAEGYSVSREKKESFPLTVTSAQKNPTAFYLCASSIGTGLSNEKLFFGSGTQLSVL.